A selection of T cell receptor beta chains follows, all from one sample in a study of shared clonotypes between healthy human individuals. Profiling relied on immunoSEQ multiplex PCR, and the TCRdb table lists in-frame clones only, not all of them. The sample consists of over 1.4 million clones, around 95% of them appearing once. The source material was naive CD4+ T cells sorted from blood. Every receptor here comes from a man aged 25-45 years in good health. Each CDR3 is given with its conserved first and last residue. Fields, in order: V gene, clone size, J gene, D gene, CDR3 DNA, CDR3 protein. D genes are given only for firm matches. Expanded clones are given a class, and other clones once, few, many or no size at all.

TRBV2	-	TRBJ2-1	-	TGTGCCAGCAGTCCGTTCAATGAGCAGTTCTTC	CASSPFNEQFF
TRBV5-1	many	TRBJ2-3	-	TGCGCCAGCAGCTTGGAGGGCACAGATACGCAGTATTTT	CASSLEGTDTQYF
TRBV5-8	-	TRBJ1-4	-	TGTGCCAGCAGCTTGGCCTGGGCAACTAATGAAAAACTGTTTTTT	CASSLAWATNEKLFF
TRBV30	-	TRBJ1-2	-	TGTGCCTGGACCGATACTAACTATGGCTACACCTTC	CAWTDTNYGYTF
TRBV27	-	TRBJ2-1	TRBD1	TGTGCCAGCCGCGGGGTGGGACAGGGGTACAATGAGCAGTTCTTC	CASRGVGQGYNEQFF
TRBV10-1	-	TRBJ2-1	-	TGCGCCAGCAGTGAGTCCGCGCGGGGCTTGAATGAGCAGTTCTTC	CASSESARGLNEQFF
TRBV2	-	TRBJ2-5	TRBD1	TGTGCCAGCAGTGGGGACAGGGAGACCCAGTACTTC	CASSGDRETQYF
TRBV5-1	-	TRBJ2-2	TRBD1	TGCGCCAGCAGCCAGGGACAGGGCACCGGGGAGCTGTTTTTT	CASSQGQGTGELFF
TRBV6-1	once	TRBJ1-2	TRBD1	TGTGCCAGCACCGATCCGGGACAGGGGGACTATGGCTACACCTTC	CASTDPGQGDYGYTF
TRBV10-1	-	TRBJ1-5	-	TGCGCCAGCAGTGGCTGGTTGGGGTTCAATCAGCCCCAGCATTTT	CASSGWLGFNQPQHF
TRBV19	-	TRBJ1-2	TRBD1	TGTGCCAGTAGCCCAGGGGGGGGCGGCAACTATGGCTACACCTTC	CASSPGGGGNYGYTF
TRBV9	-	TRBJ2-5	-	TGTGCCAGCAGCGTAGGTTCCAGACAAGAGACCCAGTACTTC	CASSVGSRQETQYF
TRBV5-4	-	TRBJ2-1	TRBD2	TGTGCCAGCAGCCCTGGACTAGCGGGATCCTACAATGAGCAGTTCTTC	CASSPGLAGSYNEQFF
TRBV18	-	TRBJ2-5	TRBD2	TGTGCCAGCTCACCAGGGCTAGCGGGAGTGGGAGAGACCCAGTACTTC	CASSPGLAGVGETQYF
TRBV28	-	TRBJ2-7	-	TGTGCCAGCAGAAGGCCGGGGACCGCCACCTACGAGCAGTACTTC	CASRRPGTATYEQYF
TRBV7-7	-	TRBJ2-3	TRBD2	TGTGCTAGCAGCTTATACCCCACTAGCGGGGAAGGGACAGATACGCAGTATTTT	CASSLYPTSGEGTDTQYF
TRBV11-3	-	TRBJ2-7	-	TGTGCCAGCAGCTTAGGAGTCTCCTACGAGCAGTACTTC	CASSLGVSYEQYF
TRBV9	-	TRBJ2-1	TRBD1	TGTGCCAGCAGCGTAGCCAGGGGGCTTTACAATGAGCAGTTCTTC	CASSVARGLYNEQFF
TRBV29-1	-	TRBJ2-5	-	TGCAGCGTGGGATGGGGGGACGGGGGGACCCAGTACTTC	CSVGWGDGGTQYF
TRBV7-7	-	TRBJ2-1	-	TGTGCTAGCAGCTCTAACAATGAGCAGTTCTTC	CASSSNNEQFF
TRBV30	-	TRBJ2-1	TRBD2	TGTGCCTGGAGCCATACTAGCGGGAGGAAGGTCGAACAGTTCTTC	CAWSHTSGRKVEQFF
TRBV5-5	-	TRBJ2-5	-	TGTGCCAGCACGTCCATGAGGGGGAGCCAAGAGACCCAGTACTTC	CASTSMRGSQETQYF
TRBV18	once	TRBJ1-5	-	TGTGCCAGCTCACCACCGGGACCCAATCAGCCCCAGCATTTT	CASSPPGPNQPQHF
TRBV10-3	-	TRBJ2-2	TRBD2	TGTGCCAGCGGGGGGACCCTCCCGAACACCGGGGAGCTGTTTTTT	CASGGTLPNTGELFF
TRBV11-2	-	TRBJ1-2	-	TGTGCCAGCAGCTTACAGGGATATGGCTACACCTTC	CASSLQGYGYTF
TRBV7-9	-	TRBJ1-5	-	TGTGCCAGCGGAAAGACAGGACCCAATCAGCCCCAGCATTTT	CASGKTGPNQPQHF
TRBV5-4	-	TRBJ2-3	-	TGTGCCAGCAGCTTGGACCGGGACTCCACAGATACGCAGTATTTT	CASSLDRDSTDTQYF
TRBV2	-	TRBJ2-7	-	TGTGCCAGCAGTGAAAGGCGGTTTTCCTACGAGCAGTACTTC	CASSERRFSYEQYF
TRBV28	-	TRBJ2-2	TRBD2	TGTGCCAGCAGGCGAGTAGCGGGAGTTTTAGCCGGGGAGCTGTTTTTT	CASRRVAGVLAGELFF
TRBV9	-	TRBJ2-3	-	TGTGCCAGCAGCGTAGCTGTAGCGGGCACAGATACGCAGTATTTT	CASSVAVAGTDTQYF
TRBV5-4	-	TRBJ2-3	TRBD2	TGTGCCAGCAGCGGAGCCGCTAGCGGGTTTCTCACAGATACGCAGTATTTT	CASSGAASGFLTDTQYF
TRBV5-8	-	TRBJ2-2	-	TGTGCCAGCAGCTTTGATTACCCAAACACCGGGGAGCTGTTTTTT	CASSFDYPNTGELFF
TRBV18	-	TRBJ2-2	TRBD1	TGTGCCAGCTCACCACCGGGACAGATTAACACCGGGGAGCTGTTTTTT	CASSPPGQINTGELFF
TRBV7-8	-	TRBJ2-1	TRBD2	TGTGCCAGCAGCTTAGCTAGCGGGAGGTACTATGAGCAGTTCTTC	CASSLASGRYYEQFF
TRBV6-6	-	TRBJ1-5	-	TGTGCCACCCGAGAGGGGGTCCTATATAGCAATCAGCCCCAGCATTTT	CATREGVLYSNQPQHF
TRBV27	-	TRBJ2-3	-	TGTGCCAGCAGGTGGGACCGCACAGATACGCAGTATTTT	CASRWDRTDTQYF
TRBV19	-	TRBJ2-3	-	TGTGCCAGCACGTACGGGCAGTTTACCACAGATACGCAGTATTTT	CASTYGQFTTDTQYF
TRBV14	-	TRBJ2-6	-	TGTGCCAGCAGCCAAGGTACAGGGAGGGCCAACGTCCTGACTTTC	CASSQGTGRANVLTF
TRBV5-1	-	TRBJ2-7	TRBD1	TGCGCCAGCCGATCTACCACAACAGGGGCCAACGAGCAGTACTTC	CASRSTTTGANEQYF
TRBV6-1	-	TRBJ2-7	-	TGTGCCAGCAGTGAAGGGCGAGTCTCCGAGCAGTACTTC	CASSEGRVSEQYF
TRBV7-7	-	TRBJ2-7	-	TGTGCTAGCAGCTTAGCCCGGGACACCTCCTACGAGCAGTACTTC	CASSLARDTSYEQYF
TRBV18	-	TRBJ2-5	-	TGTGCCAGCTCCGGGTACAGACAAGAGACCCAGTACTTC	CASSGYRQETQYF
TRBV6-1	-	TRBJ2-7	-	TGTGCCAGCAGTGAATTGGGCAGGTACTCCTACGAGCAGTACTTC	CASSELGRYSYEQYF
TRBV5-6	-	TRBJ2-1	-	TGTGCCAGCAGCTTGCTTCTAGCCCCCCACAATGAGCAGTTCTTC	CASSLLLAPHNEQFF
TRBV7-6	-	TRBJ2-7	-	TGTGCCAGCAGCCTAACGAGGGGGAGGGGGGGAACCCCCTACGAGCAGTACTTC	CASSLTRGRGGTPYEQYF
TRBV29-1	-	TRBJ2-3	-	TGCAGCGCCCAGGGCGGGAAAAGGGCAGATACGCAGTATTTT	CSAQGGKRADTQYF
TRBV6-1	-	TRBJ2-1	TRBD2	TGTGCCAGCATACGGCGGGAGGGCCACAATGAGCAGTTCTTC	CASIRREGHNEQFF
TRBV27	-	TRBJ2-1	-	TGTGCCAGCACGCCGCGCCGCTCCTACAATGAGCAGTTCTTC	CASTPRRSYNEQFF
TRBV5-1	once	TRBJ2-3	-	TGCGCCAGCAGCATGGACAGTACCAGCACAGATACGCAGTATTTT	CASSMDSTSTDTQYF
TRBV30	-	TRBJ1-5	-	TGTGCCTGGAGTGCCCGGGGGCAGCCCCAGCATTTT	CAWSARGQPQHF